The 2 T cell receptor beta chains below all came from one sample that was sequenced in a study of cytomegalovirus exposure and HLA in healthy donors. The PCR employed 60 Vbeta primers together with 13 Jbeta primers. Produced via immunoSEQ multiplex PCR; TCRdb's table is partial and in-frame only. The table lists around 210,000 clones, approximately 81% of them singletons. The sequencing sample was made of PBMCs. The receptors were gathered from a girl aged 2-10 years in good health and CMV-seronegative.

This chain joins TRBV5-1 and TRBJ2-3, with D possibly being TRBD1 (5 bases). The germline V gene encodes CDR1 SGHRS and CDR2 YFSETQ. V lost 0 bases, J lost 9 bases, and 11 bases lay in between. The length of the CDR3 is 13 residues. CDR3 DNA sequence: TGCGCCAGCAGCTTGGGACAGCCTCCCACGCAGTATTTT. Protein product: CASSLGQPPTQYF.

This clone was picked up a small number of times. The sample carries other DNA sequences with the same CDR3. The CDR3 DNA follows: TGTGCCAGCAGCGTAGCTAGCGGGGGCTACGAGCAGTACTTC. It yields the protein CASSVASGGYEQYF. The chain joins TRBV9 to TRBJ2-7; 10 positions agree with TRBD2. V shed 0 bases and J 3 bases; nucleotides not matched to a gene: 0. The CDR3 spans 14 residues. The germline V gene has CDR1 SGDLS and CDR2 YYNGEE.